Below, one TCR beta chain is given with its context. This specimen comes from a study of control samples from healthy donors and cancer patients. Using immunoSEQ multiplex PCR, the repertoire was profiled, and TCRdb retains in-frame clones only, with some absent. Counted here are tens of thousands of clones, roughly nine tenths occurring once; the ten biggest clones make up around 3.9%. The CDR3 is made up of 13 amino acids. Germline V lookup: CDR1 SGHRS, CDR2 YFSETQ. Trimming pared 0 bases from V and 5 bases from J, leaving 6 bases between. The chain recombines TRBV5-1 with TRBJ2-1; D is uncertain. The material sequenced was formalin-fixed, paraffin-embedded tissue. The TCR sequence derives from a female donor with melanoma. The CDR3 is CASSLAGNNEQFF. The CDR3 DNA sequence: TGCGCCAGCAGCTTGGCCGGTAACAATGAGCAGTTCTTC.